This record concerns one TCR beta chain sequence. Antigen unknown. The V and J ends lost 5 bases and 5 bases respectively, with 12 bases between them. Germline CDR1 reads SNHLY; CDR2 reads FYNNEI. This CDR3 contains 13 residues. This record comes from a study of T cell responses to AZD1222 COVID-19 vaccine. Overall study context: Researchers grouped second doses given at about 4 or about 12 weeks into one pool. Overall study results and limits: It should be noted that donors were predominantly white British and more often female, and clonal diversity was possibly underestimated. Rises in breadth and depth of Spike-specific TCRs came after two AZD1222 doses.

Clones were sequenced by immunoSEQ multiplex PCR, and TCRdb holds only the in-frame ones, with some missing. In the table there are approximately 64,000 clones, 80% to 85% of which are singletons. The V call is TRBV2, the J call TRBJ2-5, with D tentatively TRBD2 (5 bases). The material was peripheral blood, obtained on day 0 of AZD1222 vaccination. This receptor was identified in an adult in good health. CDR3 amino acids: CASSLTGWETQYF. In DNA form, the CDR3 reads TGTGCCAGCAGTTTAACGGGATGGGAGACCCAGTACTTC.